This T cell receptor beta chain came from a study of blood T cell repertoires in COVID-19 (TCRdb year 2020). Regarding the study in general: Collaborator samples came from the United States, Italy and Spain and covered acute and convalescent phases of COVID-19. The prospective study material was composed of cDNA or gDNA derived from T cells, B-cell-depleted T cells, or PBMCs. Subjects who had been exposed to COVID-19, were actively infected with it, or had recovered from it provided the deeply sampled blood TCRbeta repertoires that made up the dataset. The repertoires were released in a freely available public database meant as a resource for research on the immune response to SARS-CoV-2. The samples were drawn from two sources: the first 160 participants of the ongoing ImmuneRACE study, and 1,000 to 1,500 subjects contributed by 6 global collaborators. A de-identified subject ID, COVID-19 status, age in years and sex were almost always included in the sample metadata. Where available, HLA class I and class II types were taken from metadata supplied by the sample provider and were not determined by assay-based typing.

Another Seattle source contributed samples from volunteer blood donors who had recovered from COVID-19. Collaborating institutions collected whole blood in K2EDTA tubes following their own protocols. For TCRbeta analysis, collaborators shipped samples as frozen whole blood, isolated PBMCs, or DNA extracted from either of those sample types. V lost 5 bases and J lost 2 bases; the stretch between them is 7 bases long. The CDR3 holds 12 amino acids from the cysteine to the phenylalanine. Only the CDR3 DNA is retained, 36 bases long and in frame from the first base. CDR1 is given as SQVTM and CDR2 as ANQGSEA, both from the germline V gene. Study-level results and caveats: The amount of clinical and demographic metadata varied by source and participant and was provided uncurated.

This clone was seen just once. Its antigen has not been determined. Nothing much larger sits one base from this clone, and base qualities are not available. TCRbeta CDR3 regions were amplified from genomic DNA using the immunoSEQ Assay, a bias-controlled multiplex PCR. Per the original workflow: Nucleated cell counts per sample were estimated from amplification of reference gene primers within the assay. To quantify the absolute abundance of each unique TCRbeta CDR3 rearrangement, sequence reads were collapsed and filtered. For each sample, productive Simpson clonality was calculated as the square root of Simpson's diversity index across productive rearrangements. TCRdb took this table from immuneACCESS and kept in-frame rearrangements with V and J called. Such tables lack part of the clones; where checked against another copy, unresolved V genes explain under half of the gap, and the rest is unexplained. V and J calls and clone size follow that table, whereas D and trimming were derived from the DNA. The sample table holds 140,000 to 150,000 clones, of which under 90% were seen once. The ten largest clones add up to 3.5% of the sample.

The chain employs TRBV29-1 and TRBJ1-5; the D gene lacks a confident call. Sequencing was carried out using peripheral blood. This sequence was found in a man between 65 and 85 years old who had recovered from COVID-19. The DNA reads TGCAGCGTTTCCATTGGCAATCAGCCCCAGCATTTT. Translated, it gives CSVSIGNQPQHF.